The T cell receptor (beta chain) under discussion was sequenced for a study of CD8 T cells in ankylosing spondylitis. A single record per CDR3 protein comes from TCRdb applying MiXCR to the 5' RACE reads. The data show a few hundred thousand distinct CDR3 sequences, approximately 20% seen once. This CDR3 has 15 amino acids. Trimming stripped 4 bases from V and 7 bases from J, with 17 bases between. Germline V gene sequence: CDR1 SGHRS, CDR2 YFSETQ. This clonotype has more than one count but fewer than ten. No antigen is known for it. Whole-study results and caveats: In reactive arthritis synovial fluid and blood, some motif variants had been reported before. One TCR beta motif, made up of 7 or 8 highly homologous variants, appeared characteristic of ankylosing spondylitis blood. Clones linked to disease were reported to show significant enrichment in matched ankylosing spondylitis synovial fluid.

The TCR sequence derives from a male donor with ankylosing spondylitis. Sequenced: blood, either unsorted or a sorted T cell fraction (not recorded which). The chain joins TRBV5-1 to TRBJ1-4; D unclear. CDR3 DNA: TGCGCCAGCAGCCTGGATGGCAGCAGGCCTGAAAAACTGTTTTTT. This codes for CASSLDGSRPEKLFF.